This T cell receptor beta chain was sequenced for a study of T-cell reconstitution after alpha-beta-depleted transplantation in children. Germline V lookup: CDR1 SGDLS, CDR2 YYNGEE. The CDR3 runs to 15 residues. Trimming cost V 0 bases and J 2 bases; bases outside gene matches: 4. Unique molecular identifiers featured in how the TCRbeta library was prepared. TCRdb re-analysed the PCR reads in MiXCR, keeping a single row per CDR3 protein. The sample has about 540,000 distinct CDR3 sequences; 15% to 20% are singletons. The source of this sequence is a human donor who donated a stem cell graft to a child with acute lymphoblastic leukemia. Sequencing used PBMCs from the stem cell graft donor, obtained from the stem cell graft. V usage is TRBV9 and J usage is TRBJ2-7, with 8 bases aligning to TRBD2. This CDR3 reads CASSVGLATTYEQYF. The DNA of the CDR3 is TGTGCCAGCAGCGTAGGACTAGCGACAACCTACGAGCAGTACTTC.